The 30 T cell receptor beta chains below were found in one sample sequenced in a study of shared clonotypes between healthy human individuals. TCRdb keeps only in-frame clones here, not all; method: immunoSEQ multiplex PCR. The sample includes approximately 240,000 clones, 65% seen only once; the top ten take approximately 12%. The sample comprised memory CD4+ T cells sorted from blood. As for subset: CD45RA-negative fraction. These receptors were collected from a man under 40 in good health.

The chain is built from TRBV30 and TRBJ1-3; 8 bases align to TRBD1. Germline CDR1 and CDR2: GTSNPN and SVGIG (reference sequence). The length of the CDR3 is 16 residues. V shed 2 bases, J shed 2 bases, and the junction held 8 bases outside the gene matches. Here the CDR3 reads CAWSSQGAGTGNTIYF. Here the CDR3 DNA reads TGTGCCTGGAGTTCCCAGGGGGCAGGGACTGGAAACACCATATATTTT.

V gene TRBV6-5 combines with J gene TRBJ2-2; a weak D match, TRBD1 (5 bases). This CDR3 region has 13 residues. The V end was cut by 6 bases, the J end by 4 bases, with 9 bases between. The germline CDR1 and CDR2 sequences are MNHEY and SVGAGI. The CDR3 DNA reads as TGTGCCAGCAGGGGGCGAGGCACCGGGGAGCTGTTTTTT. It yields the protein CASRGRGTGELFF.

V is TRBV4-1 and J is TRBJ2-1, with a weak D call TRBD2 (7 bases). The CDR3 has 15 amino acids. Germline-derived CDR1 and CDR2 are MGHRA and YSYEKL. V was trimmed by 2 bases and J by 9 bases, leaving 17 bases between them. In DNA, the CDR3 is TGCGCCAGCAGCCAAATTAGGGGGGGTAATGGTGAGCAGTTCTTC. It yields the protein CASSQIRGGNGEQFF.

This clone was observed once. The chain employs TRBV4-1 and TRBJ1-1, with D possibly TRBD1 on 5 matching bases. The V end was cut by 0 bases, the J end by 8 bases, with 13 bases between. The V gene's germline CDR1 is MGHRA and CDR2 YSYEKL. The CDR3 spans 14 residues. DNA of the CDR3: TGCGCCAGCAGCCAAGATCAGTCCCGACAGGAAGCTTTCTTT. Its translation is CASSQDQSRQEAFF.

V and J are TRBV10-3 and TRBJ2-3, with 9 bases fitting TRBD1. The CDR3 loop spans 14 amino acids. The V gene end was trimmed by 6 bases and the J gene end by 4 bases; junction bases not matched to a gene: 5. The germline gives CDR1 ENHRY, CDR2 SYGVKD. CDR3 nucleotide sequence: TGTGCCATCAGGGGGACAGGGCGAGCAGATACGCAGTATTTT. This translates into CAIRGTGRADTQYF.

The chain combines TRBV6-5 with TRBJ1-1; D is uncertain. Germline V gene data show CDR1 as MNHEY and CDR2 as SVGAGI. The CDR3 is made up of 13 amino acids. Trimming shortened V by 6 bases and J by 6 bases, and 14 bases separated the two germline ends. The CDR3 is CASSLGSRAEAFF. CDR3 in DNA: TGTGCCAGCAGCCTCGGCAGTAGGGCTGAAGCTTTCTTT.

The chain is built from TRBV20-1 and TRBJ2-1, with a possible D match to TRBD1 (6 bases). Germline values: CDR1 DFQATT, CDR2 SNEGSKA (reference sequence). V lost 6 bases, J lost 11 bases, and 11 bases lay in between. CDR3 length equals 10 residues. The CDR3 is CSATGSQQFF. CDR3 DNA sequence: TGCAGTGCCACAGGGTCTCAGCAGTTCTTC.

This chain connects TRBV11-3 to TRBJ2-1; D is unresolved. Germline lookup yields CDR1 SGHNT and CDR2 YENEEA. The CDR3 loop spans 12 amino acids. Trimming took 0 bases from V and 9 from J, leaving 6 bases between them. CDR3 nucleotides: TGTGCCAGCAGCTTAGAGGTGGGTGAGCAGTTCTTC. Translated: CASSLEVGEQFF.

This chain links TRBV2 with TRBJ1-2, with TRBD1 matching over 8 bases. CDR1 SNHLY and CDR2 FYNNEI come from the germline V gene. This CDR3 has 14 residues. V lost 9 bases and J lost 4; bases outside the gene matches: 10. CDR3 sequence: CARSYPGQAYGYTF. The CDR3 bases are TGTGCCAGAAGCTATCCGGGACAGGCCTATGGCTACACCTTC.

The V and J genes are TRBV5-4 and TRBJ2-5; D gene unclear. The CDR3 contains 13 residues. CDR1 is SGHNT, CDR2 YYREEE, per germline (reference sequence). The V and J ends lost 0 bases and 5 bases respectively, with 8 bases between them. Written as DNA, the CDR3 is TGTGCCAGCAGCTTGGAACCCGGGGAGACCCAGTACTTC. Amino acid sequence: CASSLEPGETQYF.

The chain links TRBV19 to TRBJ2-7; D is possibly TRBD1 (5 bases). V was shortened by 4 bases and J by 6 bases, with 13 bases between the two germline ends. In germline, CDR1 is LNHDA, CDR2 SQIVND (reference sequence). This CDR3 region has 13 residues. The CDR3 region is CASSTGFRREQYF. CDR3 in DNA: TGTGCCAGTAGTACAGGGTTTCGGCGCGAGCAGTACTTC.

The V call is TRBV28, the J call TRBJ2-1; D perhaps matches TRBD2 (6 bases). This CDR3 contains 13 residues. From germline, CDR1 is MDHEN and CDR2 SYDVKM. V was pared by 7 bases and J by 9 bases, with 16 bases between. CDR3 protein: CASIGGGFGEQFF. CDR3 coding DNA: TGTGCCAGCATCGGTGGGGGGTTCGGTGAGCAGTTCTTC.

The J gene is TRBJ1-1, the V gene TRBV7-5. TRBV7-5 represents a pseudogene. The CDR3 runs 14 residues. Here the CDR3 reads CVRSLKRPPKEAFF. In nucleotides, the CDR3 is TGTGTCAGAAGCTTAAAACGCCCCCCCAAAGAAGCTTTCTTT.

This chain links TRBV5-3 with TRBJ2-2; D remains unclear. TRBV5-3 qualifies as an ORF whose function is uncertain. This CDR3 comprises 11 residues. Trimming took 2 bases from V and 11 from J, leaving 7 bases between them. In DNA, the CDR3 is TGTGCCAGAAGCTTAGGTGGCGAGCTGTTTTTT. It encodes CARSLGGELFF.

Ten or more counts support this clone. The gene calls are TRBV12-5 and TRBJ2-2; perhaps TRBD2 as D (5 bases). Germline CDR1 reads LGHNT; CDR2 reads FRNRAP. V lost 3 bases, J lost 8 bases, and 28 bases lay in between. The CDR3 has 19 residues. CDR3 loop: CASGFHDAVGAALLGELFF. Here the CDR3 DNA reads TGTGCTAGTGGTTTTCACGACGCGGTGGGAGCGGCCCTCCTGGGGGAGCTGTTTTTT.

This clone was seen at least ten times. CDR3 DNA: TGTGCCAGCTCACCCTTGACAGGGATCCAATTCTTC. Translation gives CASSPLTGIQFF. V and J are TRBV18 and TRBJ2-1; TRBD1 aligns across 7 bases. The CDR3 totals 12 residues. With V trimmed by 3 bases and J by 16 bases, 9 bases remained unmatched. Germline lookup yields CDR1 KGHSH and CDR2 LQKENI.

As concerns this clone: At one boundary the junction diverges from the germline segment, which might be a read error. The V call is TRBV16, the J call TRBJ1-1; D not resolved. The CDR3 is 13 amino acids. Germline V gene sequence: CDR1 KGHSY, CDR2 FQNENV. CDR3 coding DNA: TGTGCCAGCAGTCAATCCAGAGATGGTGAAGCTTTCTTT. It is translated as CASSQSRDGEAFF.

The sample holds a few counts of this clone. The chain joins TRBV27 to TRBJ1-1; TRBD1 matches at 8 bases. This CDR3 has 14 amino acids. Germline V CDR1 and CDR2: MNHEY, SMNVEV (reference sequence). The V and J ends lost 4 bases and 5 bases, in that order; junction bases with no gene match: 6. CDR3 in amino acids: CASSWQGAGTEAFF. As DNA, the CDR3 is TGTGCCAGCAGTTGGCAGGGGGCGGGGACTGAAGCTTTCTTT.

This clone was counted only a few times. The genes are TRBV25-1 and TRBJ2-1, with no clear D. CDR3 size: 11 residues. V was trimmed by 2 bases and J by 8 bases, leaving 4 bases between them. Looked up from germline, CDR1 is MGHDK and CDR2 is SYGVNS. CDR3 DNA sequence: TGTGCCAGCAGTGAACACGATGAGCAGTTCTTC. It yields the protein CASSEHDEQFF.

This chain links TRBV11-2 with TRBJ2-1; 10 bases line up with TRBD1. In germline, CDR1 is SGHAT, CDR2 FQNNGV. The CDR3 is 17 residues long. V gave up 3 bases and J gave up 7 bases; unmatched junction bases: 12. CDR3 sequence: CASSLTTGTGDVNEQFF. CDR3 DNA sequence: TGTGCCAGCAGCTTGACAACCGGGACAGGGGATGTTAATGAGCAGTTCTTC.

The sample holds many counts of this clone. The chain has TRBV2 and TRBJ2-1; TRBD1 is a possible D gene (5 bases). V lost 5 bases, J lost 7 bases, and 6 bases lay in between. From germline, CDR1 is SNHLY and CDR2 FYNNEI. The CDR3 consists of 11 residues. CDR3 coding DNA: TGTGCCAGCAGTTACAGGAATGAGCAGTTCTTC. Residues: CASSYRNEQFF.

This clone was counted once. The chain carries TRBV4-3 and TRBJ2-1; 10 bases fit TRBD2. The germline V gene has CDR1 LGHNA and CDR2 YSLEER. The trim removed 0 bases at V and 4 bases at J, leaving 0 bases unmatched. The CDR3 is 15 residues long. The CDR3 loop reads CASSQETSGYNEQFF. CDR3 nucleotide sequence: TGCGCCAGCAGCCAAGAGACTAGCGGGTACAATGAGCAGTTCTTC.

The chain uses TRBV2 and TRBJ2-7; 9 nucleotides agree with TRBD2. CDR3 size: 15 residues. V shed 7 bases, J shed 0 bases, and the junction held 7 bases outside the gene matches. The V gene's germline CDR1 is SNHLY and CDR2 FYNNEI. CDR3 nucleotide sequence: TGTGCCAGCAATCTAGAAGCGGGGGGCTCCTACGAGCAGTACTTC. Encoded protein: CASNLEAGGSYEQYF.

This clone was counted between two and nine times. This chain connects TRBV6-1 to TRBJ1-2, with D perhaps matching TRBD1 (5 bases). V gave up 7 bases and J gave up 7 bases, with 16 bases separating them. The germline V gene has CDR1 MNHNS and CDR2 SASEGT. The CDR3 totals 13 residues. The CDR3 coding sequence is TGTGCCAGCATTAAAAGAGGGGAATCTGGCTACACCTTC. This encodes CASIKRGESGYTF.

V gene TRBV7-9 combines with J gene TRBJ1-4, with D uncertain. The V gene lost 1 base and the J gene lost 0 bases, with 6 bases spanning the gap. Germline lookup yields CDR1 SEHNR and CDR2 FQNEAQ (reference sequence). The CDR3 has 15 residues. The CDR3 spells CASSLGRATNEKLFF. The CDR3 DNA sequence: TGTGCCAGCAGCTTAGGTCGCGCAACTAATGAAAAACTGTTTTTT.

J is TRBJ2-3 and V is TRBV7-2, with TRBD2 identical over 9 bases. Germline V gives CDR1 SGHTA, CDR2 FQGNSA. V trimming: 3 bases; J trimming: 2 bases; junction bases outside the gene matches: 6. The length of the CDR3 is 16 residues. The CDR3 spells CASSLSLAGPTDTQYF. The CDR3 DNA reads as TGTGCCAGCAGCTTGAGTCTAGCGGGACCCACAGATACGCAGTATTTT.

The gene calls are TRBV9 and TRBJ2-3, with D perhaps TRBD1 (6 bases). CDR1 and CDR2 from the germline V gene are SGDLS and YYNGEE. This CDR3 region has 16 residues. The V and J ends lost 0 bases and 7 bases respectively, with 18 bases between them. In DNA form, the CDR3 reads TGTGCCAGCAGCGTAGAATCAGGGGTGCGGGTTAATACGCAGTATTTT. Its translation is CASSVESGVRVNTQYF. The variable domain in full, completed from reference TRBV9 and TRBJ2-3, reads DSGVTQTPKHLITATGQRVTLRCSPRSGDLSVYWYQQSLDQGLQFLIQYYNGEERAKGNILERFSAQQFPDLHSELNLSSLELGDSALYFCASSVESGVRVNTQYFGPGTRLTVL.

V is TRBV7-2 and J is TRBJ1-2, with D maybe TRBD1 (5 bases). This CDR3 is 14 amino acids long. In germline, CDR1 is SGHTA, CDR2 FQGNSA. Trimming took 1 base from V and 6 from J, leaving 12 bases between them. CDR3 DNA sequence: TGTGCCAGCAGCTTAGTCTGGGACGGGGATGGCTACACCTTC. It codes for CASSLVWDGDGYTF.

Concerning this clone itself: A read error may produce the germline difference seen at one junction end. This CDR3 is also generated by other DNA sequences in the sample. The gene calls are TRBV7-2 and TRBJ2-5; 10 nucleotides agree with TRBD1. The CDR3 runs to 16 residues. The germline V gene has CDR1 SGHTA and CDR2 FQGNSA. This CDR3 reads CASSLGPTGGLETQYF. CDR3 in DNA: TGTGCCAGCAGCTTAGGTCCGACAGGGGGCCTGGAGACCCAATACTTC. Full variable domain (remainder filled in from reference TRBV7-2 and TRBJ2-5): GAGVSQSPSNKVTEKGKDVELRCDPISGHTALYWYRQSLGQGLEFLIYFQGNSAPDKSGLPSDRFSAERTGGSVSTLTIQRTQQEDSAVYLCASSLGPTGGLETQYFGPGTRLLVL.

V is TRBV30 and J is TRBJ1-4; D unresolved. V lost 4 bases, J lost 0 bases, and 12 bases lay in between. Germline assignment: CDR1 GTSNPN and CDR2 SVGIG (reference sequence). The CDR3 length is 15 residues. CDR3 region: CAWKALRATNEKLFF. As DNA, the CDR3 is TGTGCCTGGAAGGCACTAAGAGCAACTAATGAAAAACTGTTTTTT.